These 16 T cell receptor beta chains were sequenced from one sample in a study of blood T cell repertoires in COVID-19. The repertoire was sequenced with immunoSEQ multiplex PCR; TCRdb's copy has only in-frame clones and lacks some. The sample includes about 200,000 clones, roughly 90% of them seen just once. Sequencing was carried out using peripheral blood. These receptors all stem from a man in his forties with acute or convalescent COVID-19.

The chain carries TRBV27 and TRBJ1-1; no clear D. Germline CDR1 MNHEY, CDR2 SMNVEV (reference sequence). V shed 3 bases and J shed 4 bases, with 12 bases lying between them. The CDR3 is 14 residues long. CDR3 in amino acids: CASSLERSATEAFF. For the CDR3, the DNA is TGTGCCAGCAGTTTGGAACGGAGCGCCACTGAAGCTTTCTTT.

The chain links TRBV6-5 to TRBJ2-7, with TRBD1 matching over 7 bases. The V segment lost 5 bases and the J segment 6 bases; nucleotides outside the gene matches: 10. Germline-derived CDR1 and CDR2 are MNHEY and SVGAGI. The CDR3 totals 14 residues. CDR3 nucleotide sequence: TGTGCCAGCAGTCGTACAGGGGAAGTGAGCGAGCAGTACTTC. This gives the protein CASSRTGEVSEQYF.

Written as DNA, the CDR3 is TGTGCCAGCAGCCCGGGGGGGCGCTCTGGGACCTATAATTCACCCCTCCACTTT. Translated, it gives CASSPGGRSGTYNSPLHF. The chain has TRBV5-4 and TRBJ1-6; possibly TRBD1 for D (6 bases). The CDR3 runs 18 residues. Per germline, CDR1 SGHNT and CDR2 YYREEE (reference sequence). Trimming pared 4 bases from V and 2 bases from J, leaving 19 bases between.

CDR3: CASSDPGQGFYEQYF. CDR3 coding DNA: TGTGCCAGCAGTGACCCGGGACAGGGGTTTTACGAGCAGTACTTC. The chain carries TRBV6-1 and TRBJ2-7; TRBD1 agrees at 10 bases. The CDR3 is 15 residues long. Germline trimming cut 3 bases from V and 4 bases from J; bases unmatched to any gene: 6. The germline gives CDR1 MNHNS, CDR2 SASEGT.

The V and J genes are TRBV7-9 and TRBJ2-2; 9 bases line up with TRBD1. The germline gives CDR1 SEHNR, CDR2 FQNEAQ (reference sequence). J was trimmed by 6 bases and V by 7 bases; bases with no gene match: 18. There are 18 residues in the CDR3. The chain's CDR3 is CASTWAPGQGRFSGELFF. The CDR3, as DNA: TGTGCCAGCACCTGGGCTCCCGGACAGGGGCGATTTTCCGGGGAGCTGTTTTTT.

The rearrangement uses TRBV9 and TRBJ2-2, with D perhaps matching TRBD1 (5 bases). The length of the CDR3 is 16 residues. Germline assignment: CDR1 SGDLS and CDR2 YYNGEE. Trimming shortened V by 0 bases and J by 4 bases, and 13 bases separated the two germline ends. The CDR3 reads CASSVDTGIFTGELFF. The CDR3 DNA reads TGTGCCAGCAGCGTAGATACAGGAATATTCACCGGGGAGCTGTTTTTT.

The table lists this clone with a few counts. The chain links TRBV6-6 to TRBJ2-5; weak D call: TRBD2 (6 bases). The V end was cut by 5 bases, the J end by 5 bases, with 24 bases between. Germline V gives CDR1 MNHNY, CDR2 SVGAGI (reference sequence). This CDR3 is 17 amino acids long. The CDR3 loop reads CASSQTVAGWFRETQYF. CDR3 bases: TGTGCCAGCAGTCAAACGGTGGCGGGGTGGTTCCGGGAGACCCAGTACTTC.

The rearrangement joins TRBV27 to TRBJ2-7, with D maybe TRBD2 (6 bases). CDR3 length equals 14 residues. The germline V gene has CDR1 MNHEY and CDR2 SMNVEV (reference sequence). Trimming stripped 0 bases from V and 2 bases from J, with 8 bases between. The CDR3: CASSLSGGTYEQYF. The CDR3 DNA reads as TGTGCCAGCAGTTTATCGGGGGGTACCTACGAGCAGTACTTC.

The J gene is TRBJ2-6, the V gene TRBV4-2, with TRBD2 matching 7 bases. Germline CDR1 reads LGHNA; CDR2 reads YNFKEQ. The CDR3 has 15 amino acids. V shed 6 bases, J shed 3 bases, and the junction held 5 bases outside the gene matches. Written as DNA, the CDR3 is TGTGCCAGCAGGGGGGGGGATCTTGGGGCCAACGTCCTGACTTTC. Protein: CASRGGDLGANVLTF.

The gene calls are TRBV19 and TRBJ2-7, with 12 bases fitting TRBD2. CDR1 and CDR2 (germline): LNHDA, SQIVND (reference sequence). V shed 3 bases, J shed 2 bases, and the junction held 2 bases outside the gene matches. This CDR3 comprises 15 residues. The CDR3 loop is CASSIRLAGAYEQYF. The CDR3 DNA follows: TGTGCCAGTAGTATCCGACTAGCGGGGGCCTACGAGCAGTACTTC.

For this clone: One end of the junction is discordant with germline, which a read error may explain. V is TRBV2 and J is TRBJ2-2, with D uncertain. CDR3 length: 13 residues. Germline V gene data show CDR1 as SNHLY and CDR2 as FYNNEI. CDR3 DNA sequence: TGTGCCAGCAGTCAAGCGAGTACCGGGGAGCTGTTTTTT. It is translated as CASSQASTGELFF.

The rearrangement links TRBV12-3 or TRBV12-4 to TRBJ2-1; possible D gene TRBD2, 7 bases. CDR3 length equals 12 residues. Trimming took 7 bases from V and 9 from J, leaving 13 bases between them. The CDR3 DNA is TGTGCCAGCATGTACGGGGGGCTTGAGCAGTTCTTC. It encodes CASMYGGLEQFF.

The chain links TRBV28 to TRBJ1-5; 9 bases are shared with TRBD1. The CDR3 has 15 residues. Germline CDR1 is MDHEN and CDR2 is SYDVKM. V gave up 5 bases and J gave up 3 bases; unmatched junction bases: 5. The CDR3 sequence: CASSPRDRVNQPQHF. DNA for the CDR3: TGTGCCAGCAGTCCCCGGGACAGGGTCAATCAGCCCCAGCATTTT.

CDR3 region: CASSVFRVEAFF. CDR3 DNA: TGTGCCAGCAGCGTCTTCCGGGTCGAAGCTTTCTTT. The chain links TRBV11-2 to TRBJ1-1, with D uncertain. Germline CDR1 is SGHAT and CDR2 is FQNNGV. The V end lost 5 bases, the J end lost 8 bases, and 12 bases lay between the germline ends. This CDR3 region has 12 residues.

V gene TRBV27 combines with J gene TRBJ2-1, with 14 bases lining up with TRBD2. The CDR3 covers 17 residues. Germline V CDR1 and CDR2: MNHEY, SMNVEV (reference sequence). Trimming took 5 bases from V and 9 from J; bases not matched to a gene: 12. The CDR3 nucleotides read TGTGCCAGCAGTACCCGGACTAGCGGGGGGCCGAAGGTTGAGCAGTTCTTC. The encoded protein is CASSTRTSGGPKVEQFF.

The CDR3 loop is CASSSYRGLNYEQYF. CDR3 sequence (DNA): TGTGCCAGCAGCAGTTACAGGGGATTGAACTACGAGCAGTACTTC. This chain uses TRBV28 with TRBJ2-7; 7 nucleotides align to TRBD1. Germline CDR1 reads MDHEN; CDR2 reads SYDVKM. CDR3 length: 15 amino acids. The J segment lost 3 bases and the V segment lost 6 bases, leaving 11 bases of the junction unmatched.